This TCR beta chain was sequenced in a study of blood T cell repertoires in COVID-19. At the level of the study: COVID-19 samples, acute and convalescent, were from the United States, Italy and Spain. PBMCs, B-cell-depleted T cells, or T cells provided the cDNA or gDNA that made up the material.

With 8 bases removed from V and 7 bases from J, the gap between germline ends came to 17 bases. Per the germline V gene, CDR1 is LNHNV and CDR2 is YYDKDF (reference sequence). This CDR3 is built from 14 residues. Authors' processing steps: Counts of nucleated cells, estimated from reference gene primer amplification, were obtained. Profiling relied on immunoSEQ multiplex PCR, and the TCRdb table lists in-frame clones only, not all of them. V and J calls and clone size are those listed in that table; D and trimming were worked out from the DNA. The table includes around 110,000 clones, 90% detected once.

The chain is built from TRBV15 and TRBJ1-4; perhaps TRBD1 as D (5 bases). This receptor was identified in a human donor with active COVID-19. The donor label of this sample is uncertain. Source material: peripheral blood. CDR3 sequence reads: CATSSGVGVEKLFF. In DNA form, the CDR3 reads TGTGCCACCTCGTCGGGGGTGGGGGTTGAAAAACTGTTTTTT.